These 8 T cell receptor beta chains were all obtained from the same sample, sequenced in a study of T cell changes during pregnancy in multiple sclerosis. Profiling relied on immunoSEQ multiplex PCR, and the TCRdb table lists in-frame clones only, not all of them. Altogether around 30,000 clones are present, approximately 86% being singletons, with the ten largest covering roughly 10%. The sequencing used CD8+ T cells from peripheral blood mononuclear cells, collected in the first trimester of pregnancy. The receptors here all came from a female donor with multiple sclerosis, enrolled in a pregnancy study.

This sequence joins TRBV28 and TRBJ2-5; 7 bases fit TRBD1. The V segment lost 3 bases and the J segment 5 bases; nucleotides outside the gene matches: 12. The CDR3 covers 16 residues. CDR1 is MDHEN and CDR2 is SYDVKM in the germline V gene. CDR3 in amino acids: CASSFRPTGPGETQYF. In DNA form, the CDR3 reads TGTGCCAGCAGTTTCAGACCGACAGGGCCGGGGGAGACCCAGTACTTC.

The rearrangement links TRBV6-5 to TRBJ1-5, with 7 bases aligning to TRBD1. V lost 6 bases and J lost 4; bases outside the gene matches: 9. In germline, CDR1 is MNHEY, CDR2 SVGAGI. The CDR3 runs to 15 residues. The CDR3 coding sequence is TGTGCCAGCAGCTACCACAGGGGAGCGAATCAGCCCCAGCATTTT. Translation gives CASSYHRGANQPQHF.

The rearrangement joins TRBV9 to TRBJ1-4; 7 nucleotides match TRBD1. The CDR3 is made up of 15 amino acids. The V segment lost 2 bases and the J segment 5 bases; nucleotides outside the gene matches: 6. Germline V CDR1 and CDR2: SGDLS, YYNGEE. DNA for the CDR3: TGTGCCAGCAGCGTTACAGACAGGGCCAATGAAAAACTGTTTTTT. Its protein is CASSVTDRANEKLFF. Looking up the rest from reference TRBV9 and TRBJ1-4 gives the full variable domain: DSGVTQTPKHLITATGQRVTLRCSPRSGDLSVYWYQQSLDQGLQFLIQYYNGEERAKGNILERFSAQQFPDLHSELNLSSLELGDSALYFCASSVTDRANEKLFFGSGTQLSVL.

The chain couples TRBV4-3 to TRBJ1-4; D gene ambiguous. The V end was cut by 4 bases, the J end by 3 bases, with 15 bases between. Per germline, CDR1 LGHNA and CDR2 YSLEER. This CDR3 comprises 16 residues. The CDR3 DNA is TGCGCCAGCAGCCCGAATCAGGCGGGCGCTAATGAAAAACTGTTTTTT. It codes for CASSPNQAGANEKLFF.

In regard to this clone: Relative to the germline gene, one junction end is altered; a read error may explain this. The rearrangement uses TRBV27 and TRBJ2-7, with 12 bases identical to TRBD2. The CDR3 sequence is 16 residues long. Germline V gives CDR1 MNHEY, CDR2 SMNVEV (reference sequence). The DNA of the CDR3 is TGTGCGAGCACTATAGCTAGCGGGAGGGCCCCCTACGAGCAGTACTTC. Translating gives CASTIASGRAPYEQYF.

This clone was recorded once. This CDR3 reads CASSSVGGEQYF. For the CDR3, the DNA is TGTGCCAGCAGCTCAGTAGGGGGCGAGCAGTACTTC. This chain joins TRBV5-6 and TRBJ2-7; D possibly corresponds to TRBD1 (6 bases). Germline CDR1 and CDR2: SGHDT and YYEEEE. The length of the CDR3 is 12 residues. V lost 3 bases to trimming and J lost 6 bases, with 10 bases between them. The full variable domain, completed using reference TRBV5-6 and TRBJ2-7, is DAGVTQSPTHLIKTRGQQVTLRCSPKSGHDTVSWYQQALGQGPQFIFQYYEEEERQRGNFPDRFSGHQFPNYSSELNVNALLLGDSALYLCASSSVGGEQYFGPGTRLTVT.

The genes are TRBV2 and TRBJ1-1, with TRBD1 identical over 9 bases. Germline CDR1 and CDR2: SNHLY and FYNNEI. Trimming at V came to 8 bases and at J to 10 bases, leaving 14 bases not matched to a gene. The CDR3 is made up of 14 amino acids. The CDR3 nucleotides are TGTGCCAGCCACTTCGAGTGGGACAGGGAGGGAGCTTTCTTT. Translating it yields CASHFEWDREGAFF.

The rearrangement joins TRBV7-9 to TRBJ1-1; the match to TRBD1 covers 8 bases. The CDR3 length is 15 residues. V shed 4 bases and J 0 bases; nucleotides not matched to a gene: 4. CDR1 SEHNR and CDR2 FQNEAQ come from the germline V gene (reference sequence). The CDR3 DNA follows: TGTGCCAGCAGCTACCGGACAGGGCTGAACACTGAAGCTTTCTTT. Its protein product is CASSYRTGLNTEAFF.